This TCR beta chain was captured in a study of long-term antiretroviral therapy in people with HIV. The germline gives CDR1 SGHDT, CDR2 YYEEEE. CDR3 length: 14 residues. V was pared by 1 base and J by 3 bases, with 11 bases between. The assay, immunoSEQ v3.0, was run at survey level. Here immunoSEQ multiplex PCR was the method, and the copy in TCRdb shows in-frame clones only, minus some. There are about 20,000 clones in the sample; less than 80% occur only once, and roughly an eighth lies in the top ten. Worth noting for this clone: Its antigen remains unknown.

Study outcomes and limitations: HIV repertoires had narrower CDR3 length ranges than controls.

The source is a woman between 45 and 65 years old with HIV. The gene calls are TRBV5-6 and TRBJ2-7, with a weak D call TRBD1 (6 bases). The source material was unsorted PBMCs, sampled 0.3 years after starting antiretroviral therapy. CDR3 in amino acids: CASSLMDRIYEQYV. CDR3 in DNA: TGTGCCAGCAGCTTGATGGACAGAATCTACGAGCAGTACGTC.